This T cell receptor (beta chain) is drawn from a study of PD-1 blockade in classical Hodgkin lymphoma. Study at large: The nivolumab dose that patients received was 3 mg/kg, given intravenously every 2 weeks.

Assay used: immunoSEQ multiplex PCR; TCRdb lists only in-frame clones, some missing. The data hold 2,000 or so clones, with 75% to 85% observed a single time. Remarks on this clone: Its antigen is currently unknown.

All patients experienced relapse after autologous stem cell transplantation, and brentuximab vedotin exposure was variable. General study points: By C4D1, CD4+ diversity increased significantly, especially in complete responders. Patients with a complete response exhibited baseline diversity comparable to newly diagnosed patients.

The TCR sequence derives from a human donor with classical Hodgkin lymphoma. The starting material was peripheral blood mononuclear cells (PBMCs), obtained at baseline.

The CDR3 sequence is CASSPLGPPNRASGNTIYF. The CDR3 nucleotides read TGTGCCAGCTCACCCCTCGGACCCCCTAATAGGGCCTCTGGAAACACCATATATTTT. The chain uses TRBV18 and TRBJ1-3; D call uncertain. From germline, CDR1 is KGHSH and CDR2 LQKENI. This CDR3 contains 19 residues. Trimming took 3 bases from V and 0 from J, leaving 21 bases between them.